Below are 27 T cell receptor beta chains sequenced from a single sample in a study of blood T cell repertoires in COVID-19. Clones were sequenced by immunoSEQ multiplex PCR, and TCRdb holds only the in-frame ones, with some missing. The data hold 220,000 or so clones, with under 90% observed a single time. Input material: peripheral blood. The source is a woman between 55 and 75 years old who had recovered from COVID-19.

V usage is TRBV6-5 and J usage is TRBJ1-6; 10 bases fit TRBD1. From germline, CDR1 is MNHEY and CDR2 SVGAGI. Unmatched junction bases numbered 4, after V lost 8 bases and J lost 9 bases. CDR3 size: 13 residues. DNA of the CDR3: TGTGCCAGCGGGGACAGGGGTGGTTCACCCCTCCACTTT. This codes for CASGDRGGSPLHF.

The rearrangement joins TRBV7-2 to TRBJ2-4; TRBD2 agrees at 8 bases. Germline values: CDR1 SGHTA, CDR2 FQGNSA. The junction had 10 bases not matched to a gene; V was cut back by 4 bases and J by 2 bases. The CDR3 covers 17 residues. The CDR3 sequence is CASSWLAGRHTKNIQYF. CDR3 sequence (DNA): TGTGCCAGCAGCTGGTTAGCGGGGAGGCATACCAAAAACATTCAGTACTTC.

This chain links TRBV19 with TRBJ2-2; D uncertain. There are 15 residues in the CDR3. Trimming took off 7 bases at V and 2 bases at J, with 14 bases between the two ends. Germline CDR1 LNHDA, CDR2 SQIVND (reference sequence). The CDR3 is CASTEVLENTGELFF. Written as DNA, the CDR3 is TGTGCCAGTACCGAAGTTCTAGAAAACACCGGGGAGCTGTTTTTT.

J is TRBJ2-1 and V is TRBV12-3 or TRBV12-4; no definite D call. V was shortened by 6 bases and J by 8 bases, with 14 bases between the two germline ends. There are 13 residues in the CDR3. The CDR3 DNA reads as TGTGCCAGCAGCCGCTCGCGAGTCGATGAGCAGTTCTTC. Residues: CASSRSRVDEQFF.

This clone was found once. The V gene is TRBV7-3, the J gene TRBJ2-3; 9 positions agree with TRBD2. J gave up 0 bases and V 5 bases, and 3 bases lay outside the gene matches. Looked up from germline, CDR1 is SGHTA and CDR2 is FQGTGA. This CDR3 has 15 amino acids. The CDR3 DNA sequence: TGTGCCAGCAGCCGCGGGGGGGCTAGCACAGATACGCAGTATTTT. Its protein product is CASSRGGASTDTQYF. Looking up the rest from reference TRBV7-3 and TRBJ2-3 gives the full variable domain: GAGVSQTPSNKVTEKGKYVELRCDPISGHTALYWYRQSLGQGPEFLIYFQGTGAADDSGLPNDRFFAVRPEGSVSTLKIQRTERGDSAVYLCASSRGGASTDTQYFGPGTRLTVL.

V is TRBV7-8 and J is TRBJ2-1; a possible D gene is TRBD1 (6 bases). This CDR3 is 16 amino acids long. Trimming removed 1 base from V and 5 bases from J, with 15 bases in between. Per germline, CDR1 SGHVS and CDR2 FQNEAQ. The CDR3 coding sequence is TGTGCCAGCAGCTTAGGTGGGACAAGAGGGAACAATGAGCAGTTCTTC. Translated: CASSLGGTRGNNEQFF.

This chain joins TRBV7-9 and TRBJ2-2; 9 nucleotides match TRBD1. This CDR3 has 16 amino acids. Germline CDR1 and CDR2: SEHNR and FQNEAQ (reference sequence). With V trimmed by 4 bases and J by 3 bases, 6 bases remained unmatched. CDR3 region: CASSSRTGEDTGELFF. The DNA for the CDR3 is TGTGCCAGCAGCTCCCGGACAGGGGAGGACACCGGGGAGCTGTTTTTT. The full variable domain, rest sourced from reference TRBV7-9 and TRBJ2-2, is DTGVSQNPRHKITKRGQNVTFRCDPISEHNRLYWYRQTLGQGPEFLTYFQNEAQLEKSRLLSDRFSAERPKGSFSTLEIQRTEQGDSAMYLCASSSRTGEDTGELFFGEGSRLTVL.

This clone was observed once. The chain has TRBV6-6 and TRBJ2-7; D is possibly TRBD1 (6 bases). Trimming left V 6 bases short and J 0 bases short, with 15 bases between. Germline V gene data show CDR1 as MNHNY and CDR2 as SVGAGI (reference sequence). This CDR3 is 15 amino acids long. The CDR3 region is CASSVDRPSSYEQYF. For the CDR3, the DNA is TGTGCCAGCAGCGTTGACAGGCCCTCCTCCTACGAGCAGTACTTC.

The chain carries TRBV30 and TRBJ1-1; a possible D gene is TRBD1 (5 bases). The CDR3 is 14 amino acids. V shed 5 bases and J shed 1 base, with 14 bases lying between them. Germline CDR1 reads GTSNPN; CDR2 reads SVGIG (reference sequence). The CDR3 nucleotides read TGTGCCTGGGGGGGGTTGACAGAGAACACTGAAGCTTTCTTT. Amino acid sequence: CAWGGLTENTEAFF.

This clone showed up just once. The gene calls are TRBV2 and TRBJ1-2; 7 bases agree with TRBD1. V dropped 2 bases and J dropped 5; count of bases not matched to a gene: 5. Germline V gene data show CDR1 as SNHLY and CDR2 as FYNNEI. The CDR3 consists of 14 residues. The CDR3 DNA reads TGTGCCAGCAGTGAAAAACAGGGGCAATATGGCTACACCTTC. Encoded protein: CASSEKQGQYGYTF.

To note about this clone: An end of the junction does not agree with germline; a read error may underlie this. The CDR3 DNA reads as TGCGTCCTGAGGCAGGGCGACGAGCAGTACTTC. It codes for CVLRQGDEQYF. V and J are TRBV30 and TRBJ2-7; a possible D gene is TRBD1 (5 bases). CDR3 length: 11 amino acids. Germline V gene data show CDR1 as GTSNPN and CDR2 as SVGIG (reference sequence).

The V call is TRBV15, the J call TRBJ1-1; 9 nucleotides align to TRBD1. CDR1 is LNHNV, CDR2 YYDKDF, per germline (reference sequence). The CDR3 extends over 13 amino acids. V lost 5 bases and J lost 10; bases outside the gene matches: 8. For the CDR3, the DNA is TGTGCCACCAGCGGAGGGACAGGGCCAACAGCTTTCTTT. It yields the protein CATSGGTGPTAFF.

The genes are TRBV4-1 and TRBJ2-3; 11 nucleotides align to TRBD2. V shed 1 base, J shed 6 bases, and the junction held 6 bases outside the gene matches. Germline V gives CDR1 MGHRA, CDR2 YSYEKL. The CDR3 is 16 residues long. CDR3 residues: CASSQGSSGGFDTQYF. The CDR3 DNA reads TGCGCCAGCAGCCAAGGTTCTAGCGGGGGGTTCGATACGCAGTATTTT.

The chain uses TRBV5-4 and TRBJ2-2; 15 bases agree with TRBD2. Looked up from germline, CDR1 is SGHNT and CDR2 is YYREEE (reference sequence). The V segment lost 4 bases and the J segment 7 bases; nucleotides outside the gene matches: 2. CDR3 size: 15 residues. CDR3 in DNA: TGTGCCAGCAGCGGGACTAGCGGGGGGTTCGGGGAGCTGTTTTTT. It yields the protein CASSGTSGGFGELFF.

The V gene is TRBV18, the J gene TRBJ2-3, with 10 positions matching TRBD2. Trimming removed 3 bases from V and 6 bases from J; junction bases left unmatched: 18. The CDR3 consists of 19 residues. Germline-derived CDR1 and CDR2 are KGHSH and LQKENI. CDR3 in DNA: TGTGCCAGCTCACCCCTCGCGATTTCCAGCGGGGGGGCGGGGGATACGCAGTATTTT. It is translated as CASSPLAISSGGAGDTQYF. Drawing the rest from reference TRBV18 and TRBJ2-3, the complete variable domain is NAGVMQNPRHLVRRRGQEARLRCSPMKGHSHVYWYRQLPEEGLKFMVYLQKENIIDESGMPKERFSAEFPKEGPSILRIQQVVRGDSAAYFCASSPLAISSGGAGDTQYFGPGTRLTVL.

The chain couples TRBV7-9 to TRBJ1-1; D is possibly TRBD1 (5 bases). The germline CDR1 and CDR2 sequences are SEHNR and FQNEAQ (reference sequence). This CDR3 is 13 amino acids long. Trimming took off 5 bases at V and 3 bases at J, with 10 bases between the two ends. The CDR3 nucleotides are TGTGCCAGCAGCATTCAAGGGGACACTGAAGCTTTCTTT. The encoded protein is CASSIQGDTEAFF.

The chain couples TRBV6-2 or TRBV6-3 to TRBJ1-2; TRBD1 agrees at 7 bases. The length of the CDR3 is 16 residues. Germline V gene data show CDR1 as MNHEY and CDR2 as SVGEGT. J was trimmed by 0 bases and V by 6 bases; bases with no gene match: 10. The CDR3 DNA sequence: TGTGCCAGCAGCCATACCCCAGACAGGGCTAACTATGGCTACACCTTC. This encodes CASSHTPDRANYGYTF.

The chain is built from TRBV27 and TRBJ1-2; the match to TRBD1 covers 7 bases. V lost 7 bases to trimming and J lost 0 bases; unmatched junction nucleotides: 8. Germline-derived CDR1 and CDR2 are MNHEY and SMNVEV (reference sequence). This CDR3 comprises 15 residues. The CDR3 coding sequence is TGTGCCAGCAAGACGCTCGGACAGGCTAACTATGGCTACACCTTC. This sequence encodes CASKTLGQANYGYTF.

This chain joins TRBV14 and TRBJ2-1, with 7 bases matching TRBD2. The CDR3 extends over 15 amino acids. Losses at the gene ends were 1 base for V and 4 bases for J; bases not matched to a gene: 4. Germline CDR1 and CDR2: SGHDN and FVKESK. CDR3 loop: CASSQAGGPYNEQFF. As DNA, the CDR3 is TGTGCCAGCAGCCAAGCGGGGGGACCTTACAATGAGCAGTTCTTC.

This chain links TRBV7-2 with TRBJ1-5; D is uncertain. The germline V and J ends were trimmed by 5 bases and 7 bases, with 12 bases remaining between them. The CDR3 has 13 residues. Germline loops: CDR1 SGHTA, CDR2 FQGNSA. The CDR3 coding sequence is TGTGCCAGCAGCCTAGGGCGGGTCCAGCCCCAGCATTTT. It codes for CASSLGRVQPQHF.

This sequence joins TRBV18 and TRBJ2-7, with a possible D match to TRBD2 (5 bases). Germline CDR1 KGHSH, CDR2 LQKENI. Trimming took off 0 bases at V and 3 bases at J, with 9 bases between the two ends. CDR3 length: 14 amino acids. The CDR3 DNA sequence: TGTGCCAGCTCACCACCGCCGGGGAACTACGAGCAGTACTTC. The encoded protein is CASSPPPGNYEQYF.

The chain carries TRBV7-9 and TRBJ2-7, with TRBD1 matching 9 bases. This CDR3 contains 16 residues. The V segment lost 1 base and the J segment 3 bases; nucleotides outside the gene matches: 7. Germline assignment: CDR1 SEHNR and CDR2 FQNEAQ (reference sequence). In DNA, the CDR3 is TGTGCCAGCAGCTTAGGAGGCGGGACAGGGATCTACGAGCAGTACTTC. Its translation is CASSLGGGTGIYEQYF.

This chain uses TRBV5-1 with TRBJ1-4; 7 nucleotides match TRBD1. Germline V gives CDR1 SGHRS, CDR2 YFSETQ. There are 17 residues in the CDR3. J lost 7 bases, V lost 5 bases, and 17 bases had no gene match. The CDR3 sequence is CASSPITSNRGREKLFF. The CDR3 DNA reads TGCGCCAGCAGTCCGATAACCTCGAACAGGGGCCGTGAAAAACTGTTTTTT.

The chain has TRBV5-4 and TRBJ2-2; D is unclear. Germline V gene data show CDR1 as SGHNT and CDR2 as YYREEE (reference sequence). This CDR3 contains 12 residues. V shed 2 bases and J shed 8 bases, with 7 bases lying between them. For the CDR3, the DNA is TGTGCCAGCAGCTTTAACTCTGGGGAGCTGTTTTTT. This gives the protein CASSFNSGELFF. The entire variable domain, with the rest obtained from reference TRBV5-4 and TRBJ2-2, is as follows: ETGVTQSPTHLIKTRGQQVTLRCSSQSGHNTVSWYQQALGQGPQFIFQYYREEENGRGNFPPRFSGLQFPNYSSELNVNALELDDSALYLCASSFNSGELFFGEGSRLTVL.

V gene TRBV9 combines with J gene TRBJ1-1; possibly TRBD1 for D (6 bases). Looked up from germline, CDR1 is SGDLS and CDR2 is YYNGEE. V was pared by 0 bases and J by 6 bases, with 15 bases between. The CDR3 is made up of 15 amino acids. The CDR3 DNA reads as TGTGCCAGCAGCGTAGGTACAGGGTCGGTGGCTGAAGCTTTCTTT. Translating it yields CASSVGTGSVAEAFF.

The chain uses TRBV10-3 and TRBJ1-1; 7 nucleotides align to TRBD1. V was pared by 0 bases and J by 6 bases, with 7 bases of the junction left unmatched. The CDR3 is 15 amino acids. Germline CDR1 reads ENHRY; CDR2 reads SYGVKD. The CDR3 nucleotides are TGTGCCATCAGTGAGTCGGGGAAAGGGGGCTCTGAAGCTTTCTTT. Protein sequence: CAISESGKGGSEAFF.

The table lists this clone with a few counts. CDR3 sequence: CASSFGQNTEAFF. The CDR3 DNA follows: TGTGCCAGCAGCTTCGGACAGAACACTGAAGCTTTCTTT. This chain uses TRBV3-1 (or the pseudogene TRBV3-2) with TRBJ1-1, with a weak D call TRBD1 (5 bases). The CDR3 consists of 13 residues. The ends were cut back, 5 bases at V and 1 base at J, with 8 bases in the middle. Per the germline V gene, CDR1 is LGHDT and CDR2 is YNNKEL (reference sequence).